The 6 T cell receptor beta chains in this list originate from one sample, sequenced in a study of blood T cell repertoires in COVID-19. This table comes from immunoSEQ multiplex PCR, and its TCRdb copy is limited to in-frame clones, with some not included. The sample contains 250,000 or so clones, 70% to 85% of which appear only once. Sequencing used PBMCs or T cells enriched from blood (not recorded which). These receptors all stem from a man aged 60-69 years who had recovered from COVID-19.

In DNA, the CDR3 is TGTGCCAGCTCACCCCAGGGTCAGGGCAACATCGAGCAGTACTTC. Protein: CASSPQGQGNIEQYF. The chain has TRBV18 and TRBJ2-7, with D tentatively TRBD1 (5 bases). The CDR3 has 15 residues. The V gene lost 3 bases and the J gene lost 6 bases, with 18 bases spanning the gap. Germline V gene lookup returns CDR1 KGHSH and CDR2 LQKENI.

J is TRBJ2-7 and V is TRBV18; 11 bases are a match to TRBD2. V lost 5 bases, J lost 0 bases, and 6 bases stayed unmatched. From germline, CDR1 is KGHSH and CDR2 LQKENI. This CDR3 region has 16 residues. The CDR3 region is CASSTPTSGDSYEQYF. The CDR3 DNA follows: TGTGCCAGCTCAACCCCGACTAGCGGGGACTCCTACGAGCAGTACTTC. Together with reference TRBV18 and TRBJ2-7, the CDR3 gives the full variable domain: NAGVMQNPRHLVRRRGQEARLRCSPMKGHSHVYWYRQLPEEGLKFMVYLQKENIIDESGMPKERFSAEFPKEGPSILRIQQVVRGDSAAYFCASSTPTSGDSYEQYFGPGTRLTVT.

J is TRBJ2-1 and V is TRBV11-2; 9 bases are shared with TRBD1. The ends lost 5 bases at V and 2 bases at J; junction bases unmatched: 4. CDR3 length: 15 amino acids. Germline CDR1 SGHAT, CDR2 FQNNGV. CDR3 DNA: TGTGCCAGCAGCCAGGACAGGGGCCCCTACAATGAGCAGTTCTTC. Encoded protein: CASSQDRGPYNEQFF. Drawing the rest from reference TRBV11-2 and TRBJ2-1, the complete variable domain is EAGVAQSPRYKIIEKRQSVAFWCNPISGHATLYWYQQILGQGPKLLIQFQNNGVVDDSQLPKDRFSAERLKGVDSTLKIQPAKLEDSAVYLCASSQDRGPYNEQFFGPGTRLTVL.

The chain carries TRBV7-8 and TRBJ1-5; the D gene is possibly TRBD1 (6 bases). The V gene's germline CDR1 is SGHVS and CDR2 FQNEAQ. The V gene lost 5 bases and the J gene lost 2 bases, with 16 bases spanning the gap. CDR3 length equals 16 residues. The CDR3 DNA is TGTGCCAGCAGCCCTATTCGGGGGGCTGGCAATCAGCCCCAGCATTTT. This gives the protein CASSPIRGAGNQPQHF.

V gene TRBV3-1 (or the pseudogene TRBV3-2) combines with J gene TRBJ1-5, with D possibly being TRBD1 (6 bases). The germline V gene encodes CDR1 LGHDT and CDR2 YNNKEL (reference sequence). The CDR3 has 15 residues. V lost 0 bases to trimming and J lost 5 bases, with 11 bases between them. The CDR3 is CASSQERRGDQPQHF. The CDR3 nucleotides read TGTGCCAGCAGCCAAGAACGCAGGGGAGATCAGCCCCAGCATTTT.

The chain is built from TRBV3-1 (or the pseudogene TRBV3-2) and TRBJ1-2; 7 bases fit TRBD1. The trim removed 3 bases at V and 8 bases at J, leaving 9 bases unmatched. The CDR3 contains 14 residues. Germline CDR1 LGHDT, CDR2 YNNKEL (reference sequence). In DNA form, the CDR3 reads TGTGCCAGCAGCCATAGACAGGGTGACAGAGGCTACACCTTC. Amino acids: CASSHRQGDRGYTF.